The 20 T cell receptor beta chains in this list originate from one sample, sequenced in a study of T cell changes during pregnancy in multiple sclerosis. Using immunoSEQ multiplex PCR, the repertoire was profiled, and TCRdb retains in-frame clones only, with some absent. The sample has around 39,000 clones, around nine tenths seen once. The sample consisted of CD8+ T cells from peripheral blood mononuclear cells, taken in the first trimester of pregnancy. The source is a female donor with multiple sclerosis, enrolled in a pregnancy study.

The rearrangement links TRBV2 to TRBJ1-2, with D possibly TRBD1 on 5 matching bases. This CDR3 is 12 amino acids long. V lost 10 bases to trimming and J lost 8 bases, with 17 bases between them. CDR1 and CDR2 (germline): SNHLY, FYNNEI. The CDR3 sequence: CAITQGIRGYTF. CDR3 bases: TGTGCCATCACGCAGGGAATAAGGGGCTACACCTTC.

V and J are TRBV6-5 and TRBJ2-7, with 8 bases that match TRBD2. The trim removed 7 bases at V and 1 base at J, leaving 9 bases unmatched. The CDR3 has 15 residues. Germline CDR1 and CDR2: MNHEY and SVGAGI. CDR3 coding DNA: TGTGCCAGCAAGTGGTTTAGCGGGGAGTCCTACGAGCAGTACTTC. It is translated as CASKWFSGESYEQYF.

V gene TRBV19 combines with J gene TRBJ2-7, with D perhaps matching TRBD1 (5 bases). Germline loops: CDR1 LNHDA, CDR2 SQIVND (reference sequence). This CDR3 is built from 12 residues. Deletions cut 3 bases from V and 5 bases from J, with 8 bases between. The CDR3 DNA sequence: TGTGCCAGTAGTATGGAAGGGGACGAGCAGTACTTC. It is translated as CASSMEGDEQYF.

The chain carries TRBV7-3 and TRBJ2-1; a weak D match, TRBD2 (6 bases). Between the trimmed V and J ends, which lost 4 bases and 3 bases, there was a span of 10 bases. Germline-derived CDR1 and CDR2 are SGHTA and FQGTGA. This CDR3 is 14 amino acids long. The CDR3 here is CASSSSGGYNEQFF. The CDR3 DNA reads as TGTGCCAGCAGCTCCTCCGGGGGCTACAATGAGCAGTTCTTC.

This chain links TRBV6-6 with TRBJ1-5; 9 bases line up with TRBD1. The CDR3 has 16 amino acids. Germline-derived CDR1 and CDR2 are MNHNY and SVGAGI (reference sequence). V lost 5 bases, J lost 5 bases, and 10 bases stayed unmatched. The DNA for the CDR3 is TGTGCCAGCAGTCCGACCGGGACAGGGATAGATCAGCCCCAGCATTTT. Amino acids: CASSPTGTGIDQPQHF.

The CDR3 region is CAWSETGSTGLTF. Written as DNA, the CDR3 is TGTGCCTGGAGTGAAACAGGGTCTACGGGCCTGACTTTC. The chain links TRBV30 to TRBJ2-6, with D maybe TRBD1 (6 bases). The CDR3 totals 13 residues. V shed 1 base and J shed 15 bases, with 16 bases lying between them. CDR1 and CDR2 (germline): GTSNPN, SVGIG (reference sequence).

The chain links TRBV27 to TRBJ2-2; 9 bases line up with TRBD1. The CDR3 contains 14 residues. V shed 7 bases and J 7 bases; nucleotides not matched to a gene: 7. Per the germline V gene, CDR1 is MNHEY and CDR2 is SMNVEV (reference sequence). In DNA, the CDR3 is TGTGCCAGCACTACAGGGGGCGCCGGCGGGGAGCTGTTTTTT. Its translation: CASTTGGAGGELFF.

This clone was seen a handful of times. This chain uses TRBV27 with TRBJ1-6, with TRBD1 identical over 9 bases. The CDR3 has 14 residues. Trimming at V came to 3 bases and at J to 7 bases, leaving 1 base not matched to a gene. The germline gives CDR1 MNHEY, CDR2 SMNVEV (reference sequence). The CDR3 sequence is CASSLGQGNSPLHF. CDR3 coding DNA: TGTGCCAGCAGTTTGGGACAGGGAAATTCACCCCTCCACTTT.

As DNA, the CDR3 is TGTGCCAGCCGTCCCGGGACAGGCGAGAACACTGAAGCTTTCTTT. It codes for CASRPGTGENTEAFF. The rearrangement joins TRBV9 to TRBJ1-1, with TRBD1 identical over 8 bases. This CDR3 spans 15 amino acids. V lost 7 bases, J lost 1 base, and 9 bases stayed unmatched. The germline CDR1 and CDR2 sequences are SGDLS and YYNGEE.

The chain couples TRBV6-1 to TRBJ2-2, with D perhaps matching TRBD1 (5 bases). Germline CDR1 MNHNS, CDR2 SASEGT. V lost 6 bases and J 5 bases, leaving 7 bases between the germline ends. This CDR3 contains 12 residues. CDR3 DNA: TGTGCCAGCAGGCCAGGGACCGGGGAGCTGTTTTTT. Its translation is CASRPGTGELFF.

The chain joins TRBV6-4 to TRBJ2-1; possible D gene TRBD1, 5 bases. The CDR3 spans 15 residues. V lost 3 bases and J 4 bases, leaving 13 bases between the germline ends. Germline V CDR1 and CDR2: MRHNA, SNTAGT. CDR3 protein: CASSEDSSGYNEQFF. For the CDR3, the DNA is TGTGCCAGCAGTGAAGACAGTTCCGGTTACAATGAGCAGTTCTTC.

This chain joins TRBV5-6 and TRBJ2-5, with D tentatively TRBD2 (5 bases). Germline loops: CDR1 SGHDT, CDR2 YYEEEE. Trimming took 3 bases from V and 0 from J, leaving 15 bases between them. CDR3 length: 16 residues. CDR3 residues: CASSSTGGYYQETQYF. CDR3 nucleotide sequence: TGTGCCAGCAGCTCCACCGGCGGGTACTACCAAGAGACCCAGTACTTC.

J is TRBJ2-6 and V is TRBV4-3; 7 bases fit TRBD1. The germline V gene has CDR1 LGHNA and CDR2 YSLEER. With V trimmed by 3 bases and J by 2 bases, 7 bases remained unmatched. The CDR3 consists of 17 residues. CDR3 in amino acids: CASSQERQGTGANVLTF. CDR3 DNA sequence: TGCGCCAGCAGCCAGGAGAGACAGGGAACTGGGGCCAACGTCCTGACTTTC.

The V gene is TRBV7-2, the J gene TRBJ1-1; perhaps TRBD1 as D (5 bases). The CDR3 extends over 13 amino acids. Germline assignment: CDR1 SGHTA and CDR2 FQGNSA. V lost 6 bases and J 0 bases, leaving 8 bases between the germline ends. CDR3 DNA: TGTGCCAGCAGTCAAGGGGTGAACACTGAAGCTTTCTTT. Translated: CASSQGVNTEAFF.

The J gene is TRBJ2-7, the V gene TRBV27, with TRBD1 matching 9 bases. CDR1 and CDR2 from the germline V gene are MNHEY and SMNVEV (reference sequence). This CDR3 is built from 16 residues. The junction had 4 bases not matched to a gene; V was cut back by 0 bases and J by 1 base. The CDR3 DNA sequence: TGTGCCAGCAGTTTATCGGAGGGGACAGGGTCCTACGAGCAGTACTTC. Protein sequence: CASSLSEGTGSYEQYF.

In DNA, the CDR3 is TGTGCCAGTAGTATCGGGGAGTTGGGCAACTCTGGAAACACCATATATTTT. This encodes CASSIGELGNSGNTIYF. The chain combines TRBV19 with TRBJ1-3; D gene unclear. Germline CDR1 LNHDA, CDR2 SQIVND (reference sequence). The V end lost 3 bases, the J end lost 0 bases, and 15 bases lay between the germline ends. The CDR3 has 17 residues.

This clone was picked up one time. The V gene is TRBV5-5, the J gene TRBJ2-7; D unresolved. The CDR3 runs to 14 residues. The germline gives CDR1 SGHKS, CDR2 YYEKEE (reference sequence). Trimming shortened V by 2 bases and J by 1 base, and 10 bases separated the two germline ends. DNA for the CDR3: TGTGCCAGCAGCTTTTCAGATATTTCCTACGAGCAGTACTTC. Its protein is CASSFSDISYEQYF.

The chain joins TRBV7-3 to TRBJ1-2, with D possibly being TRBD1 (5 bases). CDR1 and CDR2 (germline): SGHTA, FQGTGA. V was trimmed by 1 base and J by 3 bases, leaving 12 bases between them. The CDR3 runs 15 residues. The CDR3 region is CASSLNGGEDYGYTF. CDR3 sequence (DNA): TGTGCCAGCAGCTTAAATGGGGGGGAAGACTATGGCTACACCTTC.

V and J are TRBV13 and TRBJ1-6; maybe TRBD1 (6 bases). The CDR3 consists of 16 residues. The germline CDR1 and CDR2 sequences are PRHDT and FYEKMQ (reference sequence). V was clipped by 3 bases and J by 2 bases, with 11 bases between them. The CDR3 region has the DNA TGTGCCAGCAGCTTCCGGGGGGACACCTATAATTCACCCCTCCACTTT. It encodes CASSFRGDTYNSPLHF.

This rearrangement joins TRBV9 to TRBJ2-5, with 9 positions matching TRBD1. V lost 3 bases and J lost 5; bases outside the gene matches: 8. Germline assignment: CDR1 SGDLS and CDR2 YYNGEE. This CDR3 has 15 amino acids. CDR3: CASSGRDREPETQYF. CDR3 DNA: TGTGCCAGCAGCGGCCGGGACAGGGAACCGGAGACCCAGTACTTC.